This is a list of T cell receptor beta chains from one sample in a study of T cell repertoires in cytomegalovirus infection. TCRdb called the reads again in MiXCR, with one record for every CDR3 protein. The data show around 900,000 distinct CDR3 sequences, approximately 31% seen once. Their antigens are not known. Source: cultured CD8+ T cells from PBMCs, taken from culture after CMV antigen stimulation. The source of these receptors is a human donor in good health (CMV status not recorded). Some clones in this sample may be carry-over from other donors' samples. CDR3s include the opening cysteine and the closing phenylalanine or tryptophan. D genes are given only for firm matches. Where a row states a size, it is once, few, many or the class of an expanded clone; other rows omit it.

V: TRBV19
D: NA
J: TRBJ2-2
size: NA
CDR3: CASSSHAEELFF
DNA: TGTGCCAGTAGTTCCCACGCGGAGGAGCTGTTTTTT

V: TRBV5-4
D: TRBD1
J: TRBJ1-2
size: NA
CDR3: CASVHEGGDYGYTF
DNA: TGTGCCAGCGTTCATGAAGGGGGCGACTATGGCTACACCTTC

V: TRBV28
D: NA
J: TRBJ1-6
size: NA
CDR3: CASSPDRDQLHF
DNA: TGTGCCAGCAGTCCTGACAGAGACCAACTCCACTTT

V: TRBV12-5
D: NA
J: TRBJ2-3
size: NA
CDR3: CASVQGGTDTQYF
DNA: TGTGCTAGTGTCCAGGGGGGGACAGATACGCAGTATTTT

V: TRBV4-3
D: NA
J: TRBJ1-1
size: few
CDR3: CASRQGSQDTEAFF
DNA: TGCGCCAGCAGACAGGGATCTCAGGACACTGAAGCTTTCTTT

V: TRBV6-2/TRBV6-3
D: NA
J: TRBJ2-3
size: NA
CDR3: CVSTADGNTQYF
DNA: TGTGTCAGCACCGCCGATGGAAATACGCAGTATTTT

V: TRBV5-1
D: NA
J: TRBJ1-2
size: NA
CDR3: CASRDGGGYTF
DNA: TGCGCCAGCAGAGACGGAGGCGGCTACACCTTC

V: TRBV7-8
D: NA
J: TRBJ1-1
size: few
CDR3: CASSFKGGNTEAFF
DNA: TGTGCCAGCAGCTTTAAGGGGGGAAACACTGAAGCTTTCTTT

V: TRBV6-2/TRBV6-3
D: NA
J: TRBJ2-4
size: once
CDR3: CASSPQGPGRIQYF
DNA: TGTGCCAGCAGTCCCCAGGGCCCAGGGAGGATTCAGTACTTC

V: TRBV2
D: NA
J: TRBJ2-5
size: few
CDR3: CASSVGKGGLGETQYF
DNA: TGTGCCAGCAGTGTTGGGAAGGGGGGGCTGGGGGAGACCCAGTACTTC

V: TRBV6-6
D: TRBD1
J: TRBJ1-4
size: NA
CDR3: CASGAGGRQNEKLFF
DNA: TGTGCCAGCGGGGCAGGGGGCAGACAAAATGAAAAACTGTTTTTT

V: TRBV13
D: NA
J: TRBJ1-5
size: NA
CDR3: CASSAGRSLSNQPQHF
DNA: TGTGCCAGCAGCGCAGGACGGAGTCTTAGCAATCAGCCCCAGCATTTT

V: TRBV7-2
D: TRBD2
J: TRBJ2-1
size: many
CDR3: CASSLKSGGANEQFF
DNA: TGTGCCAGCAGCTTAAAGAGCGGGGGGGCAAATGAGCAGTTCTTC

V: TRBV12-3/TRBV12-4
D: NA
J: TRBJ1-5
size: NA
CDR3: CASSRPDGSQPQHF
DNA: TGTGCCAGCAGTCGGCCGGACGGGAGCCAGCCCCAGCATTTT

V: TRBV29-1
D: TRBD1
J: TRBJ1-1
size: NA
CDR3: CSVEDPRDRDPGTEAFF
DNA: TGCAGCGTTGAAGATCCCCGGGACAGGGACCCAGGGACTGAAGCTTTCTTT

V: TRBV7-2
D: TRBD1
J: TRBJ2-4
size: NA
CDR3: CASSLPGQGLGDIQYF
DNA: TGTGCCAGCAGCTTACCCGGACAGGGGCTGGGGGACATTCAGTACTTC

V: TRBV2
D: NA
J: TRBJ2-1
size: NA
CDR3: CASSDGSNEQFF
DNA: TGTGCCAGCAGTGACGGGAGTAATGAGCAGTTCTTC

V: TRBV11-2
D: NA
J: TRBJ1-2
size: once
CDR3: CASSLEEGLYGYTF
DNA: TGTGCCAGCAGCTTAGAGGAGGGCCTCTATGGCTACACCTTC

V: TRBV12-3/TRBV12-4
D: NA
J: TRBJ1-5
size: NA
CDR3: CASRGEGNQPQHF
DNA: TGTGCCAGCAGGGGAGAGGGGAATCAGCCCCAGCATTTT

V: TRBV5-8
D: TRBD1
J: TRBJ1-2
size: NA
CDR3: CASSWPTGNYGYTF
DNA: TGTGCCAGCAGCTGGCCGACAGGGAACTATGGCTACACCTTC

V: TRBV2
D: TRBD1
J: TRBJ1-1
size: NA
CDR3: CASADRVVPDTEAFF
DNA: TGTGCCAGCGCGGACAGGGTTGTACCCGACACTGAAGCTTTCTTT

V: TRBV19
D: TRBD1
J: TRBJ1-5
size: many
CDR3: CASSTWDRNQPQHF
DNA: TGTGCCAGTAGTACCTGGGACAGGAATCAGCCCCAGCATTTT

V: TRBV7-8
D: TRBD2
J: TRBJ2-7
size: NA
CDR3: CATLGLAGGSSYEQYF
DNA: TGTGCCACCTTAGGGCTAGCGGGGGGCAGCTCCTACGAGCAGTACTTC

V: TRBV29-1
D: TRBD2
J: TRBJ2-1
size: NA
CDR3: CSVEWASGDFLSDNEQFF
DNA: TGCAGCGTTGAATGGGCTAGCGGGGATTTCCTGTCGGACAATGAGCAGTTCTTC

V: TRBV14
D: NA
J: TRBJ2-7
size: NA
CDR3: CASSQGRRGTYEQYF
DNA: TGTGCCAGCAGCCAAGGAAGGAGGGGCACCTACGAGCAGTACTTC

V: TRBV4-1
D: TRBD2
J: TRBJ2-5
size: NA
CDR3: CASSPGLAVYQETQYF
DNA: TGCGCCAGCAGCCCCGGACTAGCGGTGTACCAAGAGACCCAGTACTTC

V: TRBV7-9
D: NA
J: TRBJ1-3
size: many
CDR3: CASSLVGGGSGNTIYF
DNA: TGTGCCAGCAGCTTAGTCGGTGGGGGATCTGGAAACACCATATATTTT

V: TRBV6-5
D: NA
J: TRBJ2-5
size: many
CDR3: CASSYSPGEETQYF
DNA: TGTGCCAGCAGTTACTCGCCAGGGGAAGAGACCCAGTACTTC

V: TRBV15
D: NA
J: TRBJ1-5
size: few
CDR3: CATSTSVGGAGQPQHF
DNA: TGTGCCACCAGCACAAGTGTCGGAGGGGCAGGTCAGCCCCAGCATTTT

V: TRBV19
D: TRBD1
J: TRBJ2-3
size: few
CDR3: CASSDRDRGLSTDTQYF
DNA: TGTGCCAGTAGTGACCGGGACAGGGGGCTCAGCACAGATACGCAGTATTTT

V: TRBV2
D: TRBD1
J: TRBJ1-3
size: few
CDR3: CASSADRSSGNTIYF
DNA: TGTGCCAGCAGTGCGGACAGGTCCTCTGGAAACACCATATATTTT

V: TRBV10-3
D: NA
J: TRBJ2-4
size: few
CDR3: CAISEFKGQRIAKNIQYF
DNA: TGTGCCATCAGTGAGTTTAAGGGACAACGTATAGCCAAAAACATTCAGTACTTC

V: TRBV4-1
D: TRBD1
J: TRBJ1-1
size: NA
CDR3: CASSYDRAEQAFF
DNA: TGCGCCAGCAGCTACGACAGGGCCGAACAGGCTTTCTTT

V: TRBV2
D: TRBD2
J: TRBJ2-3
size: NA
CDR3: CANSEVRGGADTQYF
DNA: TGTGCCAACAGTGAAGTGCGCGGGGGGGCAGATACGCAGTATTTT

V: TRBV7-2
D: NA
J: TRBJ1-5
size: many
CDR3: CASSLSWALSPSGNQPQHF
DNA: TGTGCCAGCAGCTTATCCTGGGCCCTGAGCCCGTCCGGCAATCAGCCCCAGCATTTT

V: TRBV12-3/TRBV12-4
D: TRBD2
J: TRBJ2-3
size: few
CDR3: CASKPGLAGPNTDTQYF
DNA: TGTGCCAGCAAACCGGGACTAGCGGGGCCTAACACAGATACGCAGTATTTT

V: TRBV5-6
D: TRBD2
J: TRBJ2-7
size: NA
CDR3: CASSFGRGPYEQYF
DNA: TGTGCCAGCAGCTTCGGGAGGGGACCCTACGAGCAGTACTTC

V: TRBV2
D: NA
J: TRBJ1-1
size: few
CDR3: CASFPALGAAGRTEAFF
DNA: TGTGCCAGCTTTCCAGCTCTTGGGGCCGCTGGGCGGACTGAAGCTTTCTTT

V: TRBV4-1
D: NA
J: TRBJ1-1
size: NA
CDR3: CASSQAVGTEAFF
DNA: TGCGCCAGCAGCCAAGCGGTGGGCACTGAAGCTTTCTTT

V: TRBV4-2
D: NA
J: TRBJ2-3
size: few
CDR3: CASSQESGVRTDTQYF
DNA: TGTGCCAGCAGCCAAGAATCGGGGGTTCGAACAGATACGCAGTATTTT

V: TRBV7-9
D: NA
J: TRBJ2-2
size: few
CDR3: CASAFFLSTGELFF
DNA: TGTGCCAGCGCCTTTTTCCTAAGCACCGGGGAGCTGTTTTTT

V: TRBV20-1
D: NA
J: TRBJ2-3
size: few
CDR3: CSASLLQGAGTSTDTQYF
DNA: TGCAGTGCTAGTTTACTACAGGGAGCGGGTACCAGCACAGATACGCAGTATTTT